Listed below are T cell receptor beta chains from one sample, sequenced in a study of shared T cell receptors in the human thymus. Assay used: immunoSEQ multiplex PCR; TCRdb lists only in-frame clones, some missing. The sample gives about 710,000 clones, roughly 86% of which show up once; roughly 0.0094% is in the top ten. The data also belong to a second study, concerning human thymus T cells.

Sequencing was performed on thymocytes. These receptors all stem from a boy in the first two years of life with a congenital heart defect. CDR3s include the opening cysteine and the closing phenylalanine or tryptophan. Each record gives: V gene, D gene, clone size, J gene, CDR3 protein, CDR3 DNA. D genes are given only for firm matches. The listing skips clone size in some rows; elsewhere it reads once, few, many or a size class.

v_gene: TRBV19
d_gene: .
abundance: .
j_gene: TRBJ1-1
CDR3aa: CASSIIGTRNTEAFF
CDR3nt: TGTGCCAGTAGTATAATAGGGACAAGGAACACTGAAGCTTTCTTT

v_gene: TRBV7-6
d_gene: TRBD1
abundance: .
j_gene: TRBJ2-2
CDR3aa: CASSAPRVGGGGELFF
CDR3nt: TGTGCCAGCAGCGCCCCGCGCGTAGGGGGCGGCGGGGAGCTGTTTTTT

v_gene: TRBV5-8
d_gene: TRBD2
abundance: once
j_gene: TRBJ2-7
CDR3aa: CASSPSGGAAQYF
CDR3nt: TGTGCCAGCAGTCCTAGCGGGGGGGCCGCGCAGTACTTC

v_gene: TRBV5-1
d_gene: TRBD1
abundance: .
j_gene: TRBJ2-1
CDR3aa: CASSPRDRAYNEQFF
CDR3nt: TGCGCCAGCAGCCCCCGGGACAGGGCGTACAATGAGCAGTTCTTC

v_gene: TRBV6-6
d_gene: TRBD2
abundance: .
j_gene: TRBJ2-7
CDR3aa: CASSSRAGVGYEQYF
CDR3nt: TGTGCCAGCAGTTCCCGAGCGGGAGTAGGCTACGAGCAGTACTTC

v_gene: TRBV7-9
d_gene: .
abundance: once
j_gene: TRBJ1-5
CDR3aa: CASRPPRGDNQPQHF
CDR3nt: TGTGCCAGCAGACCCCCCAGGGGCGATAATCAGCCCCAGCATTTT

v_gene: TRBV18
d_gene: TRBD1
abundance: .
j_gene: TRBJ1-5
CDR3aa: CASSQARDRGPNQPQHF
CDR3nt: TGTGCCAGCTCACAAGCCCGGGACAGGGGGCCTAATCAGCCCCAGCATTTT

v_gene: TRBV7-9
d_gene: .
abundance: .
j_gene: TRBJ1-1
CDR3aa: CASSLAYPEGEAFF
CDR3nt: TGTGCCAGCAGCTTAGCCTACCCCGAGGGTGAAGCTTTCTTT

v_gene: TRBV5-6
d_gene: .
abundance: few
j_gene: TRBJ1-1
CDR3aa: CASSFDGISGAFF
CDR3nt: TGTGCCAGCAGCTTTGACGGGATCTCTGGGGCTTTCTTT

v_gene: TRBV9
d_gene: .
abundance: once
j_gene: TRBJ1-6
CDR3aa: CASSVGRNSPLHF
CDR3nt: TGTGCCAGCAGCGTAGGCAGAAATTCACCCCTCCACTTT

v_gene: TRBV27
d_gene: TRBD1
abundance: .
j_gene: TRBJ2-1
CDR3aa: CASSRGDRTDEQFF
CDR3nt: TGTGCCAGCAGTAGAGGGGACAGGACCGATGAGCAGTTCTTC

v_gene: TRBV29-1
d_gene: TRBD1
abundance: .
j_gene: TRBJ1-1
CDR3aa: CSGRDRRNTEAFF
CDR3nt: TGCAGCGGGAGGGACAGAAGGAACACTGAAGCTTTCTTT

v_gene: TRBV5-1
d_gene: TRBD2
abundance: .
j_gene: TRBJ2-3
CDR3aa: CASSLWTSGGVTDTQYF
CDR3nt: TGCGCCAGCAGCCTTTGGACTAGCGGGGGGGTTACAGATACGCAGTATTTT

v_gene: TRBV6-6
d_gene: TRBD1
abundance: .
j_gene: TRBJ1-3
CDR3aa: CASSSTGQLGNTIYF
CDR3nt: TGTGCCAGCAGTTCAACGGGACAGCTTGGAAACACCATATATTTT

v_gene: TRBV25-1
d_gene: TRBD1
abundance: .
j_gene: TRBJ1-1
CDR3aa: CATLDRDTEAFF
CDR3nt: TGTGCCACCCTAGACAGGGACACTGAAGCTTTCTTT

v_gene: TRBV5-6
d_gene: TRBD2
abundance: .
j_gene: TRBJ2-4
CDR3aa: CASSHTSGRNIQYF
CDR3nt: TGTGCCAGCAGCCATACTAGCGGGAGGAACATTCAGTACTTC

v_gene: TRBV5-8
d_gene: TRBD2
abundance: .
j_gene: TRBJ2-7
CDR3aa: CASSGGTSGRASHEQYF
CDR3nt: TGTGCCAGCAGCGGAGGGACTAGCGGGAGGGCCTCCCACGAGCAGTACTTC

v_gene: TRBV6-4
d_gene: TRBD1
abundance: .
j_gene: TRBJ1-2
CDR3aa: CASSDTPTGQYGYTF
CDR3nt: TGTGCCAGCAGTGACACTCCGACAGGGCAGTATGGCTACACCTTC

v_gene: TRBV7-9
d_gene: .
abundance: .
j_gene: TRBJ1-6
CDR3aa: CASSPGRGDNSPLHF
CDR3nt: TGTGCCAGCAGCCCAGGGCGGGGGGATAATTCACCCCTCCACTTT

v_gene: TRBV7-8
d_gene: TRBD1
abundance: .
j_gene: TRBJ1-6
CDR3aa: CASSLPVFPGGNSPLHF
CDR3nt: TGTGCCAGCAGCTTACCGGTCTTCCCAGGGGGCAATTCACCCCTCCACTTT

v_gene: TRBV27
d_gene: .
abundance: .
j_gene: TRBJ1-1
CDR3aa: CASAPRQGSTEAFF
CDR3nt: TGTGCCAGCGCCCCTAGGCAGGGATCCACTGAAGCTTTCTTT

v_gene: TRBV19
d_gene: TRBD2
abundance: .
j_gene: TRBJ2-4
CDR3aa: CASSIVGEGKNIQYF
CDR3nt: TGTGCCAGTAGTATAGTGGGGGAGGGCAAAAACATTCAGTACTTC

v_gene: TRBV7-6
d_gene: .
abundance: once
j_gene: TRBJ2-7
CDR3aa: CASSFTDTYEQYF
CDR3nt: TGTGCCAGCAGCTTTACAGACACATACGAGCAGTACTTC

v_gene: TRBV27
d_gene: .
abundance: .
j_gene: TRBJ1-2
CDR3aa: CASSCGRDNYGYTF
CDR3nt: TGTGCCAGCAGTTGTGGCAGGGATAACTATGGCTACACCTTC

v_gene: TRBV5-1
d_gene: TRBD1
abundance: .
j_gene: TRBJ2-7
CDR3aa: CASTPSTGPHEQYF
CDR3nt: TGCGCCAGCACCCCTTCGACAGGGCCCCACGAGCAGTACTTC

v_gene: TRBV7-9
d_gene: TRBD1
abundance: .
j_gene: TRBJ1-6
CDR3aa: CASSLGGTGMNSPLHF
CDR3nt: TGTGCCAGCAGCTTAGGGGGGACAGGGATGAATTCACCCCTCCACTTT

v_gene: TRBV15
d_gene: TRBD2
abundance: .
j_gene: TRBJ2-1
CDR3aa: CATSRAGTSGDDNEQFF
CDR3nt: TGTGCCACCAGCAGAGCCGGGACTAGCGGGGACGACAATGAGCAGTTCTTC

v_gene: TRBV7-2
d_gene: TRBD1
abundance: .
j_gene: TRBJ1-4
CDR3aa: CASSLEEGGTAKKLFF
CDR3nt: TGTGCCAGCAGCTTAGAAGAAGGGGGCACGGCCAAAAAACTGTTTTTT

v_gene: TRBV7-2
d_gene: .
abundance: .
j_gene: TRBJ1-1
CDR3aa: CASSLRGAINTEAFF
CDR3nt: TGTGCCAGCAGCTTACGGGGGGCAATTAACACTGAAGCTTTCTTT

v_gene: TRBV15
d_gene: .
abundance: .
j_gene: TRBJ2-7
CDR3aa: CATSRATLGGKGEQYF
CDR3nt: TGTGCCACCAGCAGAGCTACGTTGGGGGGAAAGGGCGAGCAGTACTTC

v_gene: TRBV6-5
d_gene: .
abundance: .
j_gene: TRBJ2-7
CDR3aa: CASSSDREGSYEQYF
CDR3nt: TGTGCCAGCAGTTCGGACAGGGAGGGATCCTACGAGCAGTACTTC

v_gene: TRBV28
d_gene: TRBD1
abundance: .
j_gene: TRBJ1-5
CDR3aa: CASKPGQVNQPQHF
CDR3nt: TGTGCCAGCAAACCCGGACAGGTCAATCAGCCCCAGCATTTT

v_gene: TRBV6-5
d_gene: TRBD2
abundance: .
j_gene: TRBJ2-1
CDR3aa: CASSYSGSGGADEQFF
CDR3nt: TGTGCCAGCAGTTACTCGGGTAGCGGGGGGGCGGATGAGCAGTTCTTC

v_gene: TRBV29-1
d_gene: TRBD2
abundance: .
j_gene: TRBJ2-2
CDR3aa: CSVRGLAGRGELFF
CDR3nt: TGCAGCGTGCGGGGACTAGCGGGACGCGGGGAGCTGTTTTTT

v_gene: TRBV6-1
d_gene: .
abundance: .
j_gene: TRBJ2-7
CDR3aa: CASTPTGRYQGQYF
CDR3nt: TGTGCCAGCACTCCGACTGGGCGGTACCAGGGGCAGTACTTC

v_gene: TRBV27
d_gene: .
abundance: .
j_gene: TRBJ1-4
CDR3aa: CASSLKSAGLNEKLFF
CDR3nt: TGTGCCAGCAGCCTAAAGTCAGCGGGACTAAATGAAAAACTGTTTTTT

v_gene: TRBV10-3
d_gene: .
abundance: .
j_gene: TRBJ1-6
CDR3aa: CAISTNRAASPLHF
CDR3nt: TGTGCCATCAGTACAAACAGAGCCGCTTCCCCCCTCCACTTT

v_gene: TRBV4-3
d_gene: TRBD1
abundance: .
j_gene: TRBJ1-5
CDR3aa: CASSQDLETGGSNQPQHF
CDR3nt: TGCGCCAGCAGCCAAGATTTGGAGACAGGGGGAAGCAATCAGCCCCAGCATTTT

v_gene: TRBV6-5
d_gene: .
abundance: few
j_gene: TRBJ1-1
CDR3aa: CASNQGSEAFF
CDR3nt: TGTGCCAGCAACCAGGGTTCCGAAGCTTTCTTT

v_gene: TRBV6-5
d_gene: TRBD2
abundance: .
j_gene: TRBJ2-7
CDR3aa: CASKTGTRPYEQYF
CDR3nt: TGTGCCAGCAAGACCGGGACTAGACCCTACGAGCAGTACTTC

v_gene: TRBV2
d_gene: TRBD1
abundance: .
j_gene: TRBJ1-6
CDR3aa: CASSPGQTNSPLHF
CDR3nt: TGTGCCAGCAGTCCGGGACAGACAAATTCACCCCTCCACTTT

v_gene: TRBV28
d_gene: .
abundance: .
j_gene: TRBJ2-3
CDR3aa: CASSSTTDTQYF
CDR3nt: TGTGCCAGCAGTTCAACTACTGATACGCAGTATTTT

v_gene: TRBV11-2
d_gene: .
abundance: .
j_gene: TRBJ2-5
CDR3aa: CASSLVRGTKQETQYF
CDR3nt: TGTGCCAGCAGCTTAGTTAGGGGGACTAAACAAGAGACCCAGTACTTC